Presented here are 14 T cell receptor beta chains from one specimen sequenced in a study of cytomegalovirus exposure and HLA in healthy donors. TCRdb's table, derived via immunoSEQ multiplex PCR, lists solely in-frame clones and lacks some. The table records fewer than 100,000 clones, about nine tenths of them present only once. The sequenced sample was PBMCs. The origin of the receptors is a man under 40 in good health and CMV-seronegative.

V is TRBV7-3 and J is TRBJ2-3; 8 nucleotides line up with TRBD2. Germline trimming cut 5 bases from V and 6 bases from J; bases unmatched to any gene: 10. Germline V gene sequence: CDR1 SGHTA, CDR2 FQGTGA. The CDR3 length is 15 residues. The DNA for the CDR3 is TGTGCCAGCAGCCTAAAAGGGCGGGAGGTGGATACGCAGTATTTT. This encodes CASSLKGREVDTQYF.

In its sample, this clone was seen once. The J gene is TRBJ2-1, the V gene TRBV7-2; D is ambiguous. The CDR3 is 16 amino acids. V was clipped by 3 bases and J by 3 bases, with 15 bases between them. The germline gives CDR1 SGHTA, CDR2 FQGNSA. CDR3 bases: TGTGCCAGCAGCTTCAAGTTTCCACAATTCTACAATGAGCAGTTCTTC. Translating gives CASSFKFPQFYNEQFF.

The genes are TRBV28 and TRBJ1-4, with no clear D. This CDR3 has 15 residues. The germline gives CDR1 MDHEN, CDR2 SYDVKM. Trimming removed 2 bases from V and 7 bases from J, with 14 bases in between. This chain's CDR3 is CASSLDAVPGEKLFF. The CDR3 DNA reads as TGTGCCAGCAGTTTAGATGCGGTCCCGGGTGAAAAACTGTTTTTT. Together with reference TRBV28 and TRBJ1-4, the CDR3 gives the full variable domain: DVKVTQSSRYLVKRTGEKVFLECVQDMDHENMFWYRQDPGLGLRLIYFSYDVKMKEKGDIPEGYSVSREKKERFSLILESASTNQTSMYLCASSLDAVPGEKLFFGSGTQLSVL.

The rearrangement uses TRBV5-5 and TRBJ2-1; 7 nucleotides align to TRBD2. The CDR3 sequence is 14 residues long. CDR1 is SGHKS, CDR2 YYEKEE, per germline (reference sequence). V lost 1 base to trimming and J lost 5 bases; unmatched junction nucleotides: 3. The CDR3 DNA sequence: TGTGCCAGCAGCTTGACCGGGACTAACAATGAGCAGTTCTTC. Translation gives CASSLTGTNNEQFF.

V usage is TRBV9 and J usage is TRBJ2-7; 7 nucleotides agree with TRBD2. In germline, CDR1 is SGDLS, CDR2 YYNGEE. This CDR3 contains 16 residues. V lost 4 bases, J lost 2 bases, and 12 bases stayed unmatched. The CDR3 DNA sequence: TGTGCCAGCAGCCCCCGGCGGCTAGCGGAAACCTACGAGCAGTACTTC. As protein: CASSPRRLAETYEQYF.

This clone showed up just once. V gene TRBV7-8 combines with J gene TRBJ2-7; D gene ambiguous. Per the germline V gene, CDR1 is SGHVS and CDR2 is FQNEAQ. Between the trimmed V and J ends, which lost 0 bases and 2 bases, there was a span of 14 bases. CDR3 size: 16 residues. CDR3 sequence reads: CASSLALSLVAYEQYF. The CDR3 DNA follows: TGTGCCAGCAGCTTAGCGCTAAGTCTAGTCGCCTACGAGCAGTACTTC.

The chain has TRBV9 and TRBJ1-4, with D unclear. V was cut by 4 bases and J by 3 bases, with 13 bases left in between. CDR1 is SGDLS and CDR2 is YYNGEE in the germline V gene. The CDR3 spans 15 residues. The chain's CDR3 is CASSPNSTPNEKLFF. CDR3 bases: TGTGCCAGCAGCCCCAACAGTACACCTAATGAAAAACTGTTTTTT.

The genes are TRBV7-5 and TRBJ2-1; the tabulated D call, TRBD1, remains unverified against the DNA. TRBV7-5 is tagged as a pseudogene. CDR3 size: 16 residues. The CDR3 DNA reads TGTGCCAGAAGCTTAAATTACGACAGATCAAACAATGAGCAGTTCTTC. Encoded protein: CARSLNYDRSNNEQFF.

This chain uses TRBV18 with TRBJ1-2; possibly TRBD1 for D (5 bases). V lost 3 bases and J lost 3, with 14 bases in between. The CDR3 contains 15 residues. The germline CDR1 and CDR2 sequences are KGHSH and LQKENI. CDR3 sequence: CASSPTGVGDYGYTF. Written as DNA, the CDR3 is TGTGCCAGCTCACCCACGGGGGTCGGAGACTATGGCTACACCTTC.

The chain employs TRBV19 and TRBJ2-1; 11 bases match TRBD2. Germline trimming cut 3 bases from V and 3 bases from J; bases unmatched to any gene: 4. CDR3 length: 16 amino acids. Germline V gives CDR1 LNHDA, CDR2 SQIVND (reference sequence). CDR3 amino acids: CASSISGGGVYNEQFF. In DNA, the CDR3 is TGTGCCAGTAGTATTAGCGGGGGGGGCGTCTACAATGAGCAGTTCTTC.

The rearrangement joins TRBV5-1 to TRBJ2-5; 7 bases match TRBD1. V lost 7 bases and J lost 1; bases outside the gene matches: 7. CDR1 and CDR2 (germline): SGHRS, YFSETQ. The CDR3 extends over 14 amino acids. The CDR3 spells CASRKNRGQETQYF. The CDR3 coding sequence is TGCGCCAGCCGCAAGAACAGGGGCCAAGAGACCCAGTACTTC.

The J gene is TRBJ1-1, the V gene TRBV7-3, with D maybe TRBD1 (5 bases). V lost 1 base, J lost 1 base, and 10 bases lay in between. Per germline, CDR1 SGHTA and CDR2 FQGTGA. This CDR3 has 15 amino acids. The CDR3 region has the DNA TGTGCCAGCAGCTTAATGGCAGGGCAGAACACTGAAGCTTTCTTT. Its protein is CASSLMAGQNTEAFF.

This chain connects TRBV5-1 to TRBJ2-3; 8 bases map to TRBD1. Germline CDR1 SGHRS, CDR2 YFSETQ. The CDR3 has 16 residues. J gave up 4 bases and V 0 bases, and 7 bases lay outside the gene matches. In DNA, the CDR3 is TGCGCCAGCAGCTTGGAGAGCAGGGGGCGTGCAGATACGCAGTATTTT. Translating gives CASSLESRGRADTQYF.

The rearrangement links TRBV28 to TRBJ1-2; tentatively, D is TRBD1 (6 bases). The CDR3 spans 13 residues. V was pared by 5 bases and J by 5 bases, with 12 bases between. Germline CDR1 is MDHEN and CDR2 is SYDVKM. Here the CDR3 DNA reads TGTGCCAGCAGTCCTGGCGACAGGTATGGCTACACCTTC. Its translation is CASSPGDRYGYTF.